These 5 T cell receptor beta chains came from one sample sequenced in a study of identical twins. Via MiXCR, TCRdb re-called the 5' RACE reads, giving one row per CDR3 protein. This table has about 280,000 distinct CDR3 sequences, about 8% appearing once. A further study also used this sample, focusing on yellow fever vaccine responses in identical twins.

Sample: memory (CD45RO+) T cells sorted from blood. These receptors all come from a woman aged 18-29 years in good health.

This clonotype was detected ten times or more. The chain employs TRBV27 and TRBJ2-1; D possibly corresponds to TRBD2 (5 bases). Germline assignment: CDR1 MNHEY and CDR2 SMNVEV (reference sequence). The CDR3 covers 12 residues. Between the trimmed V and J ends, which lost 2 bases and 8 bases, there was a span of 7 bases. This CDR3 reads CASSLRGHEQFF. CDR3 nucleotides: TGTGCCAGCAGTTTAAGAGGGCATGAGCAGTTCTTC.

The J gene is TRBJ2-1, the V gene TRBV19; no clear D. V was trimmed by 5 bases and J by 9 bases, leaving 8 bases between them. The germline CDR1 and CDR2 sequences are LNHDA and SQIVND (reference sequence). The CDR3 is made up of 11 amino acids. The CDR3 loop reads CASSAYAEQFF. The CDR3, as DNA: TGTGCCAGTAGTGCATACGCTGAGCAGTTCTTC.

This clonotype has a handful of counts. V is TRBV12-3 or TRBV12-4 and J is TRBJ2-2; TRBD2 agrees at 9 bases. The junction had 5 bases not matched to a gene; V was cut back by 6 bases and J by 6 bases. This CDR3 has 14 residues. The CDR3 loop is CASRLAGSPGELFF. CDR3 DNA: TGTGCCAGCAGGCTAGCGGGGAGCCCCGGGGAGCTGTTTTTT.

The sample holds many counts of this clonotype. The genes are TRBV29-1 and TRBJ1-2, with 8 bases that match TRBD1. Germline V lookup: CDR1 SQVTM, CDR2 ANQGSEA. Trimming at V came to 6 bases and at J to 4 bases, leaving 10 bases not matched to a gene. The CDR3 runs 14 residues. In nucleotides, the CDR3 is TGCAGCGTAGACCCGACAGGGGAACTCTATGGCTACACCTTC. Its translation: CSVDPTGELYGYTF.

This clonotype was observed at least ten times. The chain links TRBV4-2 to TRBJ2-2, with TRBD2 matching over 10 bases. The V gene's germline CDR1 is LGHNA and CDR2 YNFKEQ. The CDR3 covers 18 residues. V was pared by 0 bases and J by 3 bases, with 7 bases of the junction left unmatched. This CDR3 is CASSQEWSGLAYTGELFF. The CDR3 nucleotides are TGTGCCAGCAGCCAAGAGTGGTCGGGACTAGCGTACACCGGGGAGCTGTTTTTT.